The entry below describes one T cell receptor beta chain. A few counts support this clone. Its antigen remains undetermined. Per-base quality was not reported, and no clone a single base away is much larger than it. This specimen comes from a study of beta chain features in type 1 diabetes (dated by TCRdb to the late 2010s). In terms of the full investigation: No differences in mean age, gender distribution, total cell number or subset yield were found between patients and healthy donors. A total of about 100,000,000 sorted cells were examined across all samples, and RNA yield correlated strongly with the number of cells per subset. In the study, recently diagnosed type 1 diabetes patients and matched healthy donors were compared on the TCRB repertoires of their sorted circulating CD4+ T cell subsets. Regulatory and stem cell-like memory subsets were obtained from only 8 patients and roughly eight healthy donors, while naive and central memory subsets were obtained from all 30 or so donors.

The High Capacity cDNA Reverse Transcription Kit was used to reverse transcribe all of the isolated RNA, meaning that expressed TCRB transcripts were what got sequenced. Naive, central memory and regulatory T cell samples underwent deep immunoSEQ sequencing, averaging about 3.57 million total reads per sample. Sorted cells were lysed in RLT buffer and RNA was extracted with DNase-treated RNeasy Micro or Mini kits, depending on cell number. To prevent cross-contamination, every cell subset was processed on its own, while patient and healthy donor samples were processed together. Using the immunoSEQ multiplex PCR, TCRB sequences were amplified from cDNA into 87-bp fragments spanning the CDR3 region. Sequencing of the amplicons was done on the Illumina HiSeq platform. In the original analysis: PCR bias was corrected computationally using synthetic template baselines, and reads within Hamming distance 2 were collapsed, with unmergeable singletons discarded. Reads were aligned against IMGT so that V, D and J genes, CDR3 length and insertions or deletions at six rearrangement sites could be assigned. Clonotype counts were normalized to sorted cell number within each subset before computing true diversity and Gini coefficients with the tcR R package. The overlap coefficient, calculated on TCRB nucleotide sequences, was used to measure repertoire sharing. The table was pulled from immuneACCESS by TCRdb, which kept in-frame rearrangements only. Such tables lose some clones; where checked, under half of the loss comes from unresolved V genes, and the rest has no known cause. V and J calls and clone size are as listed in that table; D and trimming were resolved from the DNA. This sample has more than 140,000 clones in its table, and around a tenth of those were observed once. Of the sample, less than 0.85% is held by the ten largest clones.

Each donor gave one peripheral blood draw, roughly 120 mL on average, collected into heparinised tubes. A BD FACSAria II and a panel including CD45RO, CCR7, CD25, CD127, CD95 and CD27 were used to sort naive, central memory, regulatory and stem cell-like memory CD4+ T cells. All sorted populations exceeded 98% purity. PBMCs were isolated right away by Lymphoprep density gradient centrifugation and were stained directly, without culture. So that batch effects would be minimized, each experiment stained and sorted samples in pairs, pairing one healthy donor with one patient. What the research found in general, with its limitations: Because cDNA was sequenced instead of genomic DNA, activated cells with high expression could be over-represented, although the groups did not differ in activation or CD3 levels. HLA sub-analyses involved small numbers of individuals, so any influence of HLA type on TCRB rearrangement remained unresolved. Naive, central memory and regulatory TCRB repertoires appeared more similar among patients than among healthy donors. PCR might favor shorter templates, but patient and control samples were amplified and corrected together, so any skew would affect both groups equally. In all four CD4+ subsets, TCRB CDR3 length was moderately but significantly shorter in type 1 diabetes patients. At VDJ recombination sites, patients with type 1 diabetes made fewer insertions and deleted more nucleotides, a pattern implying thymic rearrangement abnormalities.

The sample comprised central memory CD4+ T cells from blood. This sequence was found in a woman in her thirties or forties in good health.

The DNA sequence reads TGTGCCAGCTCACCCCCGACTAGCGGGGGCGATGAGCAGTTCTTC. The resulting protein is CASSPPTSGGDEQFF. This chain is built from TRBV18 and TRBJ2-1; 12 of the junction bases match TRBD2. CDR3 length: 15 amino acids, cysteine to phenylalanine. Of all the DNA, just the CDR3 is kept, 45 bases in frame from base 1. The germline V gene encodes CDR1 KGHSH and CDR2 LQKENI. At the junction V is shortened by 3 bases and J by 8 bases; bases outside the gene matches: 5.